This T cell receptor beta chain was identified during a study of blood T cell repertoires in COVID-19. Assay: immunoSEQ multiplex PCR; the TCRdb copy retains only in-frame clones and omits some. The repertoire holds approximately 130,000 clones, with approximately 90% as singletons. The CDR3 is made up of 14 amino acids. After removal of 6 bases from V and 5 bases from J, the junction contained 10 bases not matched to a gene. The V gene's germline CDR1 is SGHTA and CDR2 FQGNSA. The specimen was peripheral blood. The rearrangement uses TRBV7-2 and TRBJ2-7; 7 positions match TRBD1. This receptor was obtained from a human donor in a cohort sampled during active COVID-19. The CDR3 region has the DNA TGTGCCAGCAGTCGGACAACAGGGGTCCACGAGCAGTACTTC. This encodes CASSRTTGVHEQYF.